This T cell receptor beta chain is from a study of T cell responses to AZD1222 COVID-19 vaccine. Findings and caveats of the study: Clonal diversity may have been underestimated in mostly white British donors. Reports say nearly half of spike-specific TCRs go after unmutated variant regions. Two AZD1222 administrations were followed by greater Spike-specific TCR breadth and depth.

This clone was recorded many times. What it binds is not known. Profiled with immunoSEQ multiplex PCR; TCRdb holds only in-frame clones, not every one. This sample has 55,000 to 85,000 clones, with 84% found just once. The material sequenced was peripheral blood, taken on day 0 of AZD1222 vaccination. The receptor comes from an adult in good health.

The CDR3 DNA is TGTGCCAGCAGTTTATGGTCAGGAGGCAAGAACACCGGGGAGCTGTTTTTT. Translation gives CASSLWSGGKNTGELFF. V and J are TRBV27 and TRBJ2-2; possibly TRBD2 for D (5 bases). Germline CDR1 is MNHEY and CDR2 is SMNVEV (reference sequence). Trimming cost V 1 base and J 1 base, with 13 bases left between them. The CDR3 consists of 17 residues.